What follows describes a single T cell receptor beta chain. This clonotype has just one count. Which antigen it targets is not known. Nothing much larger sits one base from this clone, and base qualities are not available. On its own, one read is weak support. This entry is derived from a study of spatial heterogeneity in lung cancer (dated by TCRdb to the late 2010s). Background for the entire study: Beta-chain transcripts were consistently detected in greater numbers than alpha-chain transcripts, which likely reflects a higher abundance of beta-chain transcripts. In the raw uncorrected reads, each unique combination of TCR and UMI appeared more than ten times on average. In non-small cell lung cancer, the study quantitatively compared TCR alpha and beta repertoires across several tumor regions, matched nontumor lung, and blood. The study linked features of the TCR repertoire to counts of nonsynonymous mutations, which were determined by whole-exome sequencing of tumor tissue. At surgery, some 220 tumor regions, roughly 63 matched nontumor lung samples and some 54 PBMC samples were TCR-sequenced for both alpha and beta chains. Study-level results and caveats: Additional single-cell paired TCR alpha and beta sequencing was considered necessary to confirm, at a functional level, the hypothesis that regional TCRs recognize regional mutations. Ubiquitous expanded tumor TCRs showed up in blood more often at tumor resection than at routine follow-up.

The intended sense of this specimen's time point label: sample taken at primary tumor resection. Whole RNA extracted from tumor and nontumor lung tissue, or from cryopreserved PBMC samples, was used for TCR sequencing without cell sorting. The donors were some 72 patients from the lung TRACERx cohort who had early-stage, untreated non-small cell lung cancer. A patient was chosen for TCR sequencing only when enough RNA was available from at least two tumor regions. The trim is 5 bases for V and 2 bases for J, with a gap of 11 bases between the germline ends. CDR1 and CDR2, looked up from the germline V gene, are SGHTA and FQGNSA. The CDR3 goes from the cysteine to the phenylalanine over 14 residues. Only the CDR3 DNA stays, 42 bases, in frame from base 1. To prepare the library, 5' RACE was applied. Sequencing took place on a NextSeq 500. In the TCR library protocol, a unique molecular identifier was attached to each TCR cDNA molecule so that PCR and sequencing errors could be corrected. From the authors' description of their analysis: Decombinator tools were used for TCR identification, UMI-based error correction and CDR3 extraction. TCRs above a frequency of 2 per 1,000, corresponding to the top 1% of the tumor frequency distribution, were defined as expanded. Renyi diversity was calculated using the R vegan package after each repertoire was subsampled 100 times to 5,000 TCRs. To build CDR3 similarity networks, amino acid triplet string-kernel similarity was used, and CDR3s were connected when their pairwise similarity was above 0.82. TCRdb took the public reads, trimmed them with fastp at Q25, ran MiXCR for clone calling and kept in-frame beta chains. Entries are consolidated by CDR3 protein sequence, retaining the most common genes and DNA. The V and J calls shown here were made by TCRdb, not taken from the authors' results. Here the sample has tens of thousands of distinct CDR3 sequences; about 20% occur a single time. Roughly 6.2% of the sample goes to the ten largest clones.

The sequence derives from a male donor with early-stage non-small cell lung cancer. The chain is made from TRBV7-2 and TRBJ2-3, and TRBD1 may be the D gene, going by 6 matching bases. Sequenced here: PBMCs, sampled at surgery. The CDR3 amino acid sequence is: CTSSLMGATDTQYF. The sequence in DNA is TGTACCAGCAGCCTCATGGGGGCCACAGATACGCAGTATTTT. This CDR3, with the reference TRBV7-2 and TRBJ2-3 proteins standing in past its ends, gives the full variable domain GAGVSQSPSNKVTEKGKDVELRCDPISGHTALYWYRQSLGQGLEFLIYFQGNSAPDKSGLPSDRFSAERTGGSVSTLTIQRTQQEDSAVYLCTSSLMGATDTQYFGPGTRLTVL.